The entry below gives a single TCR beta chain sequence along with its context. The antigen is undetermined. The sample is drawn from a study of cytomegalovirus exposure and HLA in healthy donors. Study-wide context: A subsequent analysis reported that the 120 validation repertoires were produced on the same platform that had also been used for the approximately 710 first-cohort repertoires.

Clones were sequenced by immunoSEQ multiplex PCR, and TCRdb holds only the in-frame ones, with some missing. The sample has over 150,000 clones, around 85% seen once. Regarding the study as a whole: A classifier reportedly called cytomegalovirus status with high sensitivity and specificity.

CDR3 length: 14 residues. Germline values: CDR1 MNHNY, CDR2 SVGAGI (reference sequence). V lost 0 bases, J lost 8 bases, and 10 bases lay in between. What was sequenced was PBMCs. The sequence came from a woman younger than 45 in good health and CMV-seronegative. The chain joins TRBV6-6 to TRBJ2-2; possibly TRBD1 or TRBD2 for D (5 bases each). Here the CDR3 reads CASSYSRGDGELFF. The CDR3 nucleotides read TGTGCCAGCAGTTACTCGAGGGGCGATGGGGAGCTGTTTTTT.